A selection of T cell receptor beta chains follows, all from one sample in a study of blood T cell repertoires in COVID-19. Produced via immunoSEQ multiplex PCR; TCRdb's table is partial and in-frame only. The table shows about 180,000 clones, with approximately 82% occurring only once. Sequencing used PBMCs or T cells enriched from blood (not recorded which). The receptors shown here come from a woman aged 45 to 65 who had recovered from COVID-19. The CDR3 runs from the conserved cysteine through the conserved F or W. A D gene is named only where the DNA matches it firmly. Size is stated for part of the rows, as once, few or many counts, or as a class when the clone is expanded.

D gene	V gene	clone size	J gene	CDR3 DNA	CDR3 protein
-	TRBV3-1/TRBV3-2	-	TRBJ1-6	TGTGCCAGCAGCCACGTCCAGTATAATTCACCCCTCCACTTT	CASSHVQYNSPLHF
TRBD2	TRBV7-2	few	TRBJ2-5	TGTGCCAGCAGCTTAGATCTAGCGGGAGGTAGAGAGACCCAGTACTTC	CASSLDLAGGRETQYF
TRBD1	TRBV7-2	once	TRBJ1-5	TGTGCCAGCAGCTTAGGAGGGGGCGGGGGCAATCAGCCCCAGCATTTT	CASSLGGGGGNQPQHF
-	TRBV28	-	TRBJ2-4	TGTGCCACCTCTTTCCCAGTAGCCAAAAACATTCAGTACTTC	CATSFPVAKNIQYF
-	TRBV6-2/TRBV6-3	-	TRBJ1-1	TGTGCCAGCAGTTTCAACAGTTACACTGAAGCTTTCTTT	CASSFNSYTEAFF
TRBD1	TRBV6-6	-	TRBJ1-2	TGTGCCAGCAGTTCTTGGGAAGGGGGCGCAGATGGCTACACCTTC	CASSSWEGGADGYTF
-	TRBV2	once	TRBJ1-5	TGTGCCAGCAGTGGGCAGGGCGCCCCCAATCAGCCCCAGCATTTT	CASSGQGAPNQPQHF
-	TRBV10-1	few	TRBJ2-7	TGCGCCAGCAGCGACAACTCCTACGAGCAGTACTTC	CASSDNSYEQYF
-	TRBV21-1	-	TRBJ2-1	TGTGCCAGCAGCCCCCGGACTAGCGGGAGGCACTACAATGAGCAGTTCTTC	CASSPRTSGRHYNEQFF
-	TRBV20-1	-	TRBJ2-7	TGCAGTGTCCAGCGCTCCTACGAGCAGTACTTC	CSVQRSYEQYF
-	TRBV18	-	TRBJ2-1	TGTGCCAGCTCACCGGAGGGCCAGCAGTTCTTC	CASSPEGQQFF
-	TRBV7-2	-	TRBJ2-7	TGTGCCAGCAGCCTGAGCGGAGTCTCCTACGAGCAGTACTTC	CASSLSGVSYEQYF
TRBD2	TRBV3-1/TRBV3-2	-	TRBJ2-1	TGTGCCAGCAGCCGTAAGCGGGAGCGGAACTCCTACAATGAGCAGTTCTTC	CASSRKRERNSYNEQFF
TRBD2	TRBV7-2	once	TRBJ2-5	TGTGCCAGCAGCTTAGCTTTTGCTAGCGGCCAGTGGGAGACCCAGTACTTC	CASSLAFASGQWETQYF
TRBD1	TRBV5-4	-	TRBJ1-6	TGTGCCAGCAGCTTGGAGTCAGGGGGAAATAATTCACCCCTCCACTTT	CASSLESGGNNSPLHF
TRBD2	TRBV5-1	once	TRBJ2-2	TGCGCCAGCAGCTCCCGGGAGGCCGGGGAGCTGTTTTTT	CASSSREAGELFF
-	TRBV5-6	-	TRBJ1-2	TGTGCCAGCAGCTTGGGGCAGTACTATGGCTACACCTTC	CASSLGQYYGYTF
-	TRBV28	-	TRBJ1-1	TGTGCCAGCAGTTCCGGGGGAGGGGTCGGCACTGAAGCTTTCTTT	CASSSGGGVGTEAFF
-	TRBV12-3/TRBV12-4	-	TRBJ2-7	TGTGCCAGCAGTTTAGGCAGGGTGAACGAGCAGTACTTC	CASSLGRVNEQYF
-	TRBV5-1	-	TRBJ1-3	TGCGCCAGCAGCGAAACAGGGTCTGGAAACACCATATATTTT	CASSETGSGNTIYF
-	TRBV11-2	-	TRBJ2-2	TGTGCCAGCAGCTTAGGTACAGGGAACACCGGGGAGCTGTTTTTT	CASSLGTGNTGELFF
TRBD2	TRBV4-2	-	TRBJ2-3	TGTGCCAGCAGCCAAATGACTAGCGGTAGCACAGATACGCAGTATTTT	CASSQMTSGSTDTQYF
TRBD1	TRBV4-2	-	TRBJ1-1	TGTGCCAGCAGCTCAACCGGGACAGGGGACACTGAAGCTTTCTTT	CASSSTGTGDTEAFF
-	TRBV15	-	TRBJ1-5	TGTGCCACCAGGTCTAGGTTAGACAATCAGCCCCAGCATTTT	CATRSRLDNQPQHF